Below, one TCR beta chain is given with its context. The table lists this clone with a count of one. Its antigen remains unidentified. No qualities accompany the bases; no much larger clone lies one base away. The immunoSEQ Assay, a bias-controlled multiplex PCR, was used to amplify TCRbeta CDR3 regions from genomic DNA. The authors' analysis ran thus. The number of nucleated cells in each sample was estimated from the amplification of reference gene primers within the assay. Sequence reads were collapsed and filtered to measure the absolute abundance of every unique TCRbeta CDR3 rearrangement. For each sample, productive Simpson clonality was calculated by taking the square root of Simpson's diversity index across productive rearrangements. This immuneACCESS table, as held by TCRdb, lists in-frame sequences with V and J called but not all clones. Of the missing ones, under half trace to an unresolved V gene in checked studies; the others have no known cause. V and J calls plus clone size are reproduced from that table; the DNA served to infer D and trimming. The sample includes over 300,000 clones, with just over 85% observed a single time. The top ten clonotypes cover under 11% of the sample.

These data are taken from a study of blood T cell repertoires in COVID-19 (dated by TCRdb to 2019 to 2021). Concerning the study at large: The collaborator samples originated in the United States, Italy and Spain and spanned the acute and convalescent phases of COVID-19. The repertoires were released in a freely available public database intended as a resource for research on the immune response to SARS-CoV-2. Deeply sampled blood TCRbeta repertoires from subjects exposed to, actively infected with, or recovered from COVID-19 were included in the dataset. The prospective study material was composed of cDNA or gDNA derived from T cells, B-cell-depleted T cells, or PBMCs. Where HLA class I and class II types were available, the types were taken from metadata supplied by the sample provider, not from assay-based typing. The samples were drawn from the first 160 participants of the ongoing ImmuneRACE study and from over a thousand subjects provided by 6 global collaborators. Sample metadata almost always included a de-identified subject ID, COVID-19 status, age in years and sex. Results and caveats for the whole study, not just this receptor: How much clinical and demographic metadata was included differed by source and by participant, and the metadata was provided uncurated.

CDR1 MDHEN and CDR2 SYDVKM are derived from the germline V gene. The CDR3 spans 13 residues, from the cysteine through the phenylalanine. CDR3 DNA is the only sequence kept; it has 39 bases, read in frame from the first base. Enrolling through a virtual design, the prospective study's participants ranged in age from about 18 to 89 years and lived across about two dozen United States geographic areas. Cohort assignment in the prospective study relied on participant-reported clinical history from a screening survey and a study questionnaire. Recovered participants in ImmuneRACE Cohort 3 were defined as having two consecutive negative NP/OP PCR tests, clearance from a healthcare professional, or resolution of symptoms. In the prospective study, mobile phlebotomists collected whole blood, serum and a nasopharyngeal or oropharyngeal swab from each participant. Over a roughly two-month period, participants in the prospective study had the option of providing additional blood draws and questionnaires. Prospective study blood samples were shipped either frozen or at room temperature before DNA extraction.

The source of this sequence is a woman under 30 who had recovered from COVID-19. Material: PBMCs or T cells enriched from blood (not recorded which). This receptor chain uses TRBV28 and TRBJ1-6; 8 nucleotides in the junction match TRBD1. DNA sequence: TGTGGGACAGGGACCGGCTATAATTCACCCCTCCACTTT. Translated, this is CGTGTGYNSPLHF.